This T cell receptor beta chain was sequenced in a study of a mutant IDH1 vaccine in newly diagnosed glioma. About the study: The initiation of vaccination occurred 4-6 weeks after radiotherapy alone, or with temozolomide cycles.

In regard to this clone: Its antigen remains unknown.

As to time point: week 47, end of study. The content of each vaccine dose was 300 ug of mutant IDH1 20-mer peptide, and topical imiquimod accompanied it. Donor tumors were new WHO grade 3 or 4 IDH1-mutant, ATRX-lost astrocytomas. TCRdb's table, derived via immunoSEQ multiplex PCR, lists solely in-frame clones and lacks some. Among 75,000 to 95,000 clones listed, roughly 90% were seen once. CDR3 size: 17 residues. J was trimmed by 6 bases and V by 1 base; bases with no gene match: 10. The V gene's germline CDR1 is MGHRA and CDR2 YSYEKL. Sequencing was performed on PBMCs, taken from a glioma patient whose treatment included an IDH1 peptide vaccine. This chain links TRBV4-1 with TRBJ2-1, with 9 nucleotides matching TRBD1. The receptor's source is a woman aged 45 to 65 with glioma. The CDR3 DNA is TGCGCCAGCAGCCAAGTTAAGGGGACAGGGAGAGGCAATGAGCAGTTCTTC. Translated: CASSQVKGTGRGNEQFF.